This entry lists 5 T cell receptor beta chains sequenced from one sample in a study of T cell responses to AZD1222 COVID-19 vaccine (dated by TCRdb to about 2021). Reading the label with the study, this specimen's time point is: baseline before first vaccination. The protocol used for the library was the immunoSEQ multiplex PCR assay. TCRdb took over this immuneACCESS table, retaining in-frame rearrangements with V and J assigned. Such tables are incomplete; in checked studies, under half of the missing clones stem from an unresolved V gene, and the remainder is unexplained. Within this sample are about 85,000 clones, with less than 90% of them counted one time only. In total, the top ten clones hold approximately 7% of the sample. Sequencing was performed on peripheral blood, taken on day 0 of AZD1222 vaccination. These receptors originate from an adult in good health.

The chain carries TRBV4-1 and TRBJ2-1; 14 nucleotides agree with TRBD2. V shed 4 bases and J 8 bases; nucleotides not matched to a gene: 7. CDR1 is MGHRA, CDR2 YSYEKL, per germline. This CDR3 contains 16 residues. CDR3 coding DNA: TGCGCCAGCAGCCCCCCGGGACTAGCGGGAGCGGATGAGCAGTTCTTC. This codes for CASSPPGLAGADEQFF.

This rearrangement joins TRBV9 to TRBJ1-3, with D possibly matching TRBD1 (5 bases). Germline V gives CDR1 SGDLS, CDR2 YYNGEE. There are 16 residues in the CDR3. Between the trimmed V and J ends, which lost 3 bases and 5 bases, there was a span of 18 bases. Written as DNA, the CDR3 is TGTGCCAGCAGCGAGGCCGGGGGTTTGGGAAGAAACACCATATATTTT. This gives the protein CASSEAGGLGRNTIYF.

This chain uses TRBV5-1 with TRBJ1-4; 9 bases line up with TRBD1. CDR1 and CDR2 (germline): SGHRS, YFSETQ. This CDR3 contains 16 residues. V lost 3 bases to trimming and J lost 4 bases; unmatched junction nucleotides: 7. CDR3 DNA: TGCGCCAGCAGCTGGGGGGACAGGGACCTTAATGAAAAACTGTTTTTT. Translating it yields CASSWGDRDLNEKLFF.

V usage is TRBV27 and J usage is TRBJ1-5, with D possibly matching TRBD1 (5 bases). The germline CDR1 and CDR2 sequences are MNHEY and SMNVEV (reference sequence). CDR3 length: 15 residues. V was shortened by 8 bases and J by 2 bases, with 16 bases between the two germline ends. The CDR3 DNA reads TGTGCCAGCCAACCCGTGGGGGGAGGCAATCAGCCCCAGCATTTT. Its protein is CASQPVGGGNQPQHF.

V and J are TRBV21-1 and TRBJ1-5. TRBV21-1 is a pseudogene. The CDR3 length is 14 residues. In DNA, the CDR3 is TGTGCCAGCAGCGGCAGGGAGGAGCAATCAGCCCCAGCATTT. Its protein product is CASSGREEQSAPAF.